One and the same sample provided the 22 T cell receptor beta chains below, sequenced in a study of response to subunit inactivated influenza vaccine. MiXCR, applied by TCRdb to the RT-PCR reads, yields one record per CDR3 protein. The profile shows 170,000 or so distinct CDR3 sequences, 9.5% to 12% of them singletons. The sample was CD8+ T cells sorted from PBMCs, taken less than 30 months after vaccination. Source of these receptors: a man aged 50-75 years who received an inactivated influenza vaccine.

This clonotype was observed a handful of times. The V call is TRBV5-1, the J call TRBJ2-7; 8 nucleotides line up with TRBD2. V dropped 1 base and J dropped 7; count of bases not matched to a gene: 10. This CDR3 has 15 amino acids. CDR1 SGHRS and CDR2 YFSETQ come from the germline V gene. CDR3 in amino acids: CASSLLGGAGEEQYF. For the CDR3, the DNA is TGCGCCAGCAGCTTGCTCGGTGGAGCGGGAGAAGAGCAGTACTTC.

This clonotype was counted only a few times. This chain's CDR3 is CASSPLGAAANTGELFF. DNA of the CDR3: TGTGCCAGCAGTCCTCTCGGCGCGGCTGCGAACACCGGGGAGCTGTTTTTT. This chain joins TRBV9 and TRBJ2-2; D unclear. V was cut by 5 bases and J by 0 bases, with 17 bases left in between. The CDR3 covers 17 residues. Germline lookup yields CDR1 SGDLS and CDR2 YYNGEE.

In its sample, this clonotype was seen many times. V and J are TRBV20-1 and TRBJ2-1, with 15 bases that match TRBD2. The V and J ends lost 0 bases and 9 bases, in that order; junction bases with no gene match: 9. The CDR3 runs 17 residues. Germline CDR1 reads DFQATT; CDR2 reads SNEGSKA (reference sequence). The CDR3 is CSARDLGLAGGPGEQFF. CDR3 DNA sequence: TGCAGTGCTAGAGATCTAGGACTAGCGGGAGGGCCTGGTGAGCAGTTCTTC.

This clonotype was found many times. The CDR3 DNA reads TGTGCCAGCAGCAGAAAGGCCCTCAGACGGGGATGCACAGATACGCAGTATTTT. Translating it yields CASSRKALRRGCTDTQYF. The chain carries TRBV21-1 and TRBJ2-3; the DNA was not compared with TRBD2, the D call given in the table. TRBV21-1 constitutes a pseudogene. The CDR3 has 18 amino acids.

This clonotype was seen more than once but under ten times. The chain links TRBV7-2 to TRBJ1-6, with 11 bases lining up with TRBD1. V trimming: 4 bases; J trimming: 9 bases; junction bases outside the gene matches: 5. Germline CDR1 SGHTA, CDR2 FQGNSA. CDR3 length equals 15 residues. CDR3 region: CASSWTGGRGSPLHF. The CDR3 DNA is TGTGCCAGCAGCTGGACAGGGGGCAGGGGTTCACCCCTCCACTTT.

The rearrangement links TRBV7-9 to TRBJ2-7; 8 positions agree with TRBD1. Germline values: CDR1 SEHNR, CDR2 FQNEAQ (reference sequence). This CDR3 is 14 amino acids long. V shed 6 bases, J shed 4 bases, and the junction held 8 bases outside the gene matches. The CDR3 region is CASSSGQGGYEQYF. The CDR3 DNA reads TGTGCCAGCAGTTCAGGACAGGGCGGATACGAGCAGTACTTC.

In its sample, this clonotype was seen many times. The chain is built from TRBV12-3 or TRBV12-4 and TRBJ2-3, with TRBD2 matching over 8 bases. After removal of 5 bases from V and 6 bases from J, the junction contained 4 bases not matched to a gene. CDR3 size: 13 residues. The CDR3 protein is CASSRTSSDTQYF. The CDR3 coding sequence is TGTGCCAGCAGTAGGACTAGCTCGGATACGCAGTATTTT.

This clonotype was detected many times. The CDR3 DNA is TGTGCCAGCAGTTTAGCAGGGGCTCACCGCCAAGAGACCCAGTACTTC. This codes for CASSLAGAHRQETQYF. This rearrangement joins TRBV12-3 or TRBV12-4 to TRBJ2-5; tentatively, D is TRBD1 (5 bases). The CDR3 runs 16 residues. Trimming removed 0 bases from V and 1 base from J, with 12 bases in between.

This clonotype was detected a few times. The gene calls are TRBV9 and TRBJ2-3, with 8 positions matching TRBD2. Germline CDR1 is SGDLS and CDR2 is YYNGEE. The CDR3 is 15 amino acids. V shed 0 bases and J 6 bases; nucleotides not matched to a gene: 6. The CDR3 nucleotides read TGTGCCAGCAGCGTAGAAGGAGCGGGAGAGGATACGCAGTATTTT. It specifies CASSVEGAGEDTQYF.

The table lists this clonotype with a few counts. The gene calls are TRBV29-1 and TRBJ2-1; D uncertain. V lost 3 bases to trimming and J lost 0 bases, with 15 bases between them. The CDR3 sequence is 16 residues long. Germline V gives CDR1 SQVTM, CDR2 ANQGSEA. This chain's CDR3 is CSVEPLGPSSYNEQFF. CDR3 sequence (DNA): TGCAGCGTTGAGCCCCTTGGTCCAAGCTCCTACAATGAGCAGTTCTTC.

CDR3: CASSLAGEYTGELFF. CDR3 DNA: TGTGCCAGCAGCTTAGCAGGGGAATACACCGGGGAGCTGTTTTTT. The chain is built from TRBV7-9 and TRBJ2-2, with D perhaps matching TRBD1 (5 bases). Germline CDR1 reads SEHNR; CDR2 reads FQNEAQ (reference sequence). CDR3 length equals 15 residues. V was shortened by 0 bases and J by 3 bases, with 8 bases between the two germline ends.

About this clonotype itself: This is likely a read error, given that the CDR3 carries no conserved phenylalanine or tryptophan at its end. The chain joins TRBV13 to TRBJ2-7; a possible D gene is TRBD1 (5 bases). V was pared by 5 bases and J by 2 bases, with 10 bases between. Germline values: CDR1 PRHDT, CDR2 FYEKMQ (reference sequence). The CDR3 sequence is 13 residues long. The CDR3 coding sequence is TGTGCCAGCAGCAATAGACAGCCCTACGAGCAGTACTCC. Amino acid sequence: CASSNRQPYEQYS.

The CDR3 protein is CASSPEWGNTDTQYF. Written as DNA, the CDR3 is TGTGCCAGCTCACCAGAGTGGGGAAACACAGATACGCAGTATTTT. The V gene is TRBV18, the J gene TRBJ2-3; D ambiguous. CDR3 length equals 15 residues. V shed 2 bases and J shed 2 bases, with 11 bases lying between them. Germline V gene lookup returns CDR1 KGHSH and CDR2 LQKENI.

J is TRBJ2-7 and V is TRBV7-2, with a weak D call TRBD2 (5 bases). This CDR3 region has 13 residues. Deletions cut 2 bases from V and 6 bases from J, with 11 bases between. In germline, CDR1 is SGHTA, CDR2 FQGNSA. The CDR3 reads CASSLWTGSEQYF. CDR3 nucleotide sequence: TGTGCCAGCAGCTTATGGACTGGGAGCGAGCAGTACTTC. Full variable domain (outside the CDR3, taken from reference TRBV7-2 and TRBJ2-7): GAGVSQSPSNKVTEKGKDVELRCDPISGHTALYWYRQSLGQGLEFLIYFQGNSAPDKSGLPSDRFSAERTGGSVSTLTIQRTQQEDSAVYLCASSLWTGSEQYFGPGTRLTVT.

This chain joins TRBV12-3 or TRBV12-4 and TRBJ2-7, with 11 bases fitting TRBD1. Losses at the gene ends were 6 bases for V and 2 bases for J; bases not matched to a gene: 9. The CDR3 covers 16 residues. The CDR3 DNA follows: TGTGCCAGCAGCCAATCCGGGACAGGGGGAACCTACGAGCAGTACTTC. It yields the protein CASSQSGTGGTYEQYF.

This clonotype was counted between two and nine times. The chain carries TRBV4-3 and TRBJ1-2; no clear D gene. This CDR3 is 16 amino acids long. Trimming pared 0 bases from V and 2 bases from J, leaving 13 bases between. Germline assignment: CDR1 LGHNA and CDR2 YSLEER. The CDR3 region is CASSQDWRALNYGYTF. In nucleotides, the CDR3 is TGCGCCAGCAGCCAAGACTGGCGGGCCCTCAACTATGGCTACACCTTC.

The CDR3 region is CASSYLNGYEQYF. CDR3 sequence (DNA): TGTGCCAGCAGCTATCTAAACGGCTACGAGCAGTACTTC. The chain combines TRBV27 with TRBJ2-7; D is uncertain. The CDR3 consists of 13 residues. V was clipped by 6 bases and J by 3 bases, with 12 bases between them. CDR1 MNHEY and CDR2 SMNVEV come from the germline V gene (reference sequence).

This chain connects TRBV7-2 to TRBJ2-1; D not certain. Trimming pared 1 base from V and 4 bases from J, leaving 5 bases between. Germline CDR1 SGHTA, CDR2 FQGNSA. The CDR3 is made up of 13 amino acids. In nucleotides, the CDR3 is TGTGCCAGCAGCTTAGACCAATACAATGAGCAGTTCTTC. Translating it yields CASSLDQYNEQFF.

This clonotype was detected a few times. The chain joins TRBV7-2 to TRBJ2-1; TRBD2 is a possible D gene (5 bases). The CDR3 runs to 14 residues. Trimming took off 7 bases at V and 7 bases at J, with 17 bases between the two ends. Germline assignment: CDR1 SGHTA and CDR2 FQGNSA. The CDR3 coding sequence is TGTGCCAGCAACGATCTTGCGGGTTGGAATGAGCAGTTCTTC. It specifies CASNDLAGWNEQFF.

The rearrangement joins TRBV7-9 to TRBJ2-1; 7 bases line up with TRBD2. Trimming removed 10 bases from V and 5 bases from J; junction bases left unmatched: 8. CDR3 length: 13 amino acids. Germline-derived CDR1 and CDR2 are SEHNR and FQNEAQ (reference sequence). The CDR3, as DNA: TGTGCCACCAGGGCTAGCGGACACAATGAGCAGTTCTTC. Amino acid sequence: CATRASGHNEQFF.

The chain has TRBV16 and TRBJ2-1; 7 bases match TRBD1. This CDR3 region has 17 residues. V dropped 1 base and J dropped 0; count of bases not matched to a gene: 6. CDR1 KGHSY and CDR2 FQNENV come from the germline V gene. This CDR3 is CASSQYQGESSYNEQFF. The CDR3 DNA is TGTGCCAGCAGCCAATATCAGGGGGAAAGCTCCTACAATGAGCAGTTCTTC.

The gene calls are TRBV7-9 and TRBJ2-7; D not certain. V was clipped by 8 bases and J by 2 bases, with 10 bases between them. In germline, CDR1 is SEHNR, CDR2 FQNEAQ (reference sequence). This CDR3 spans 12 amino acids. DNA for the CDR3: TGTGCCAGCTCAAACAGCGCCTACGAGCAGTACTTC. Translation gives CASSNSAYEQYF.